A single sample is the source of the 24 T cell receptor beta chains below, sequenced in a study of cytomegalovirus exposure and HLA in healthy donors. PCR involved 60 Vbeta and 13 Jbeta primers. Sequenced by immunoSEQ multiplex PCR; TCRdb stores in-frame clones only, minus some. The sample consists of roughly 110,000 clones, around 70% of them appearing once. Sequences were obtained from PBMCs. Source of these receptors: a boy between 10 and 17 years old in good health and CMV-seronegative.

The genes are TRBV18 and TRBJ2-4; a weak D match, TRBD2 (7 bases). Germline CDR1 is KGHSH and CDR2 is LQKENI. The CDR3 extends over 17 amino acids. V shed 1 base and J shed 1 base, with 14 bases lying between them. The CDR3 protein is CASSPRGGPQAKNIQYF. CDR3 coding DNA: TGTGCCAGCTCACCACGGGGGGGCCCCCAGGCCAAAAACATTCAGTACTTC.

The chain is built from TRBV5-1 and TRBJ2-7, with TRBD1 matching 7 bases. CDR3 length equals 13 residues. Trimming took 4 bases from V and 5 from J; bases not matched to a gene: 6. Germline V gene sequence: CDR1 SGHRS, CDR2 YFSETQ. The chain's CDR3 is CASSTRTGNEQYF. In nucleotides, the CDR3 is TGCGCCAGCAGCACCAGGACAGGAAACGAGCAGTACTTC.

The J gene is TRBJ1-2, the V gene TRBV5-4, with TRBD1 as a possible D gene (5 bases). CDR1 is SGHNT, CDR2 YYREEE, per germline (reference sequence). V lost 1 base and J lost 7, with 11 bases in between. The CDR3 has 13 residues. CDR3 DNA sequence: TGTGCCAGCAGCTTGTCCTCGGACACTGGCTACACCTTC. The encoded protein is CASSLSSDTGYTF.

This clone showed up just a few times. The chain carries TRBV2 and TRBJ1-1; D gene ambiguous. CDR3 size: 14 residues. The germline V and J ends were trimmed by 0 bases and 4 bases, with 9 bases remaining between them. Germline V CDR1 and CDR2: SNHLY, FYNNEI. The chain's CDR3 is CASSEAVWSTEAFF. The CDR3 DNA follows: TGTGCCAGCAGTGAAGCGGTGTGGAGCACTGAAGCTTTCTTT.

The chain uses TRBV2 and TRBJ2-4, with 12 positions matching TRBD1. The CDR3 has 18 residues. Per germline, CDR1 SNHLY and CDR2 FYNNEI. The V gene end was trimmed by 1 base and the J gene end by 3 bases; junction bases not matched to a gene: 7. This chain's CDR3 is CASSEGGTGGLGKNIQYF. The CDR3 coding sequence is TGTGCCAGCAGTGAAGGCGGGACAGGGGGCTTGGGCAAAAACATTCAGTACTTC.

This chain links TRBV6-5 with TRBJ1-5; D not certain. The CDR3 is 15 amino acids. V lost 8 bases and J 3 bases, leaving 17 bases between the germline ends. From germline, CDR1 is MNHEY and CDR2 SVGAGI. The CDR3 loop is CASSKVGSLNQPQHF. CDR3 nucleotide sequence: TGTGCCAGCTCCAAAGTGGGCAGCCTCAATCAGCCCCAGCATTTT.

The gene calls are TRBV9 and TRBJ1-1; D might be TRBD1 (6 bases). The germline V gene has CDR1 SGDLS and CDR2 YYNGEE. Trimming removed 3 bases at V and 1 base at J, with 10 bases between. The CDR3 covers 14 residues. CDR3 nucleotides: TGTGCCAGCAGCGAACAGGGTCGGAACACTGAAGCTTTCTTT. As protein: CASSEQGRNTEAFF.

V and J are TRBV6-5 and TRBJ1-1; tentatively, D is TRBD1 (6 bases). V gave up 6 bases and J gave up 5 bases, with 10 bases separating them. The CDR3 has 12 residues. Germline V gene lookup returns CDR1 MNHEY and CDR2 SVGAGI. Written as DNA, the CDR3 is TGTGCCAGCAGGCGGGGGGCGACTGAAGCTTTCTTT. Residues: CASRRGATEAFF.

V and J are TRBV2 and TRBJ1-4; 9 positions agree with TRBD1. The CDR3 runs to 18 residues. Germline V gene data show CDR1 as SNHLY and CDR2 as FYNNEI. The ends lost 3 bases at V and 2 bases at J; junction bases unmatched: 10. CDR3 bases: TGTGCCAGCAGTGAGATAACAGGGGGCTTGAGGACTAATGAAAAACTGTTTTTT. Translation: CASSEITGGLRTNEKLFF.

The gene calls are TRBV5-1 and TRBJ2-5; TRBD2 matches 13 bases. J lost 2 bases, V lost 4 bases, and 8 bases had no gene match. The CDR3 is 17 amino acids. Germline V gene sequence: CDR1 SGHRS, CDR2 YFSETQ. In DNA form, the CDR3 reads TGCGCCAGCAGCACGGAACTAGCGGGGGGGTCGCAAGAGACCCAGTACTTC. This translates into CASSTELAGGSQETQYF.

This chain links TRBV5-4 with TRBJ1-1, with D possibly TRBD1 on 5 matching bases. The CDR3 runs 12 residues. Germline V CDR1 and CDR2: SGHNT, YYREEE (reference sequence). V lost 1 base and J lost 5, with 6 bases in between. Here the CDR3 reads CASSLRGTEAFF. In DNA, the CDR3 is TGTGCCAGCAGCTTGCGGGGGACTGAAGCTTTCTTT. Full variable domain (outside the CDR3, taken from reference TRBV5-4 and TRBJ1-1): ETGVTQSPTHLIKTRGQQVTLRCSSQSGHNTVSWYQQALGQGPQFIFQYYREEENGRGNFPPRFSGLQFPNYSSELNVNALELDDSALYLCASSLRGTEAFFGQGTRLTVV.

V is TRBV10-2 and J is TRBJ1-3; D is unresolved. The CDR3 length is 14 residues. Germline loops: CDR1 WSHSY, CDR2 SAAADI. V was pared by 5 bases and J by 3 bases, with 11 bases between. The CDR3 sequence is CASSPAVLGNTIYF. The CDR3 nucleotides are TGCGCCAGCAGTCCGGCGGTCCTTGGAAACACCATATATTTT.

Comment on this clone: The same CDR3 can be traced to other DNA sequences in this sample. The J gene is TRBJ1-1, the V gene TRBV7-9, with a weak D call TRBD1 (6 bases). There are 13 residues in the CDR3. V lost 4 bases and J 5 bases, leaving 11 bases between the germline ends. From germline, CDR1 is SEHNR and CDR2 FQNEAQ (reference sequence). CDR3 protein: CASSSQGGTEAFF. CDR3 nucleotides: TGTGCCAGCAGCTCTCAAGGGGGAACTGAAGCTTTCTTT. The complete variable domain, with remaining parts taken from reference TRBV7-9 and TRBJ1-1, reads DTGVSQNPRHKITKRGQNVTFRCDPISEHNRLYWYRQTLGQGPEFLTYFQNEAQLEKSRLLSDRFSAERPKGSFSTLEIQRTEQGDSAMYLCASSSQGGTEAFFGQGTRLTVV.

This clone occurred once. The chain uses TRBV30 and TRBJ2-1; no reliable D call. The V gene's germline CDR1 is GTSNPN and CDR2 SVGIG (reference sequence). The length of the CDR3 is 16 residues. The V end lost 0 bases, the J end lost 0 bases, and 12 bases lay between the germline ends. The CDR3 nucleotides are TGTGCCTGGAGTGTACGCCCCCTAAGCTCCTACAATGAGCAGTTCTTC. The encoded protein is CAWSVRPLSSYNEQFF.

V usage is TRBV2 and J usage is TRBJ1-1, with TRBD1 matching over 9 bases. CDR3 length: 17 amino acids. Germline V gives CDR1 SNHLY, CDR2 FYNNEI. The V and J ends lost 6 bases and 0 bases, in that order; junction bases with no gene match: 11. CDR3 in amino acids: CASRGNLGTGMNTEAFF. The CDR3 DNA reads as TGTGCCAGCAGAGGTAATTTAGGGACAGGGATGAACACTGAAGCTTTCTTT.

V gene TRBV27 combines with J gene TRBJ2-2; 9 bases align to TRBD1. The CDR3 loop spans 13 amino acids. Germline V gives CDR1 MNHEY, CDR2 SMNVEV (reference sequence). The V and J ends lost 5 bases and 6 bases, in that order; junction bases with no gene match: 1. DNA of the CDR3: TGTGCCAGCAGTCGGGACAGGGCCGGGGAGCTGTTTTTT. Translation gives CASSRDRAGELFF.

The V gene is TRBV4-1, the J gene TRBJ2-1; TRBD1 is a possible D gene (6 bases). CDR3 length equals 16 residues. Trimming stripped 2 bases from V and 6 bases from J, with 17 bases between. Germline assignment: CDR1 MGHRA and CDR2 YSYEKL. The CDR3 bases are TGCGCCAGCAGCCAATCCAGGGGACCGGTTTCCAATGAGCAGTTCTTC. Its protein is CASSQSRGPVSNEQFF.

Note on this clone: At one boundary the junction diverges from the germline segment, which might be a read error. The gene calls are TRBV30 and TRBJ2-7; the D gene is possibly TRBD2 (6 bases). Germline-derived CDR1 and CDR2 are GTSNPN and SVGIG (reference sequence). This CDR3 contains 11 residues. The CDR3 loop reads CAWSAGWTTTF. The CDR3 DNA reads TGTGCCTGGAGCGCTGGCTGGACTACCACCTTC.

A few counts support this clone. The genes are TRBV5-4 and TRBJ2-5; TRBD2 is a possible D gene (6 bases). This CDR3 contains 15 residues. Germline V lookup: CDR1 SGHNT, CDR2 YYREEE (reference sequence). V lost 2 bases, J lost 5 bases, and 16 bases lay in between. The CDR3 sequence: CASSLRRGQPETQYF. The CDR3, as DNA: TGTGCCAGCAGCTTAAGGAGGGGCCAGCCGGAGACCCAGTACTTC.

As concerns this clone: The junction does not match germline at one end; this may be a read error. J is TRBJ2-7 and V is TRBV7-7; TRBD2 matches 11 bases. This CDR3 comprises 15 residues. In germline, CDR1 is SSHAT, CDR2 FNYEAQ (reference sequence). The chain's CDR3 is CASSLGTSGTYEQYF. The CDR3 nucleotides are TGTGCTAGCAGCTTAGGGACTAGCGGAACCTACGAGCAGTACTTC.

V and J are TRBV19 and TRBJ1-2; 8 bases line up with TRBD1. With V trimmed by 5 bases and J by 0 bases, 2 bases remained unmatched. The CDR3 consists of 14 residues. Per germline, CDR1 LNHDA and CDR2 SQIVND (reference sequence). This CDR3 reads CASSSTGANYGYTF. CDR3 coding DNA: TGTGCCAGTAGTTCGACAGGGGCTAACTATGGCTACACCTTC.

V and J are TRBV6-6 and TRBJ1-3, with TRBD1 matching over 8 bases. The CDR3 covers 14 residues. The germline V gene has CDR1 MNHNY and CDR2 SVGAGI (reference sequence). J was trimmed by 4 bases and V by 6 bases; bases with no gene match: 5. CDR3 coding DNA: TGTGCCAGCAGCATGCAGGGGGCCGGAAACACCATATATTTT. It is translated as CASSMQGAGNTIYF.

This chain connects TRBV4-3 to TRBJ2-7; 11 positions agree with TRBD2. Germline trimming cut 1 base from V and 3 bases from J; bases unmatched to any gene: 8. The CDR3 covers 17 residues. Per germline, CDR1 LGHNA and CDR2 YSLEER. The CDR3 sequence: CASSQGVAGGEIYEQYF. Written as DNA, the CDR3 is TGCGCCAGCAGCCAAGGGGTAGCGGGGGGGGAAATCTACGAGCAGTACTTC.

This sequence joins TRBV6-5 and TRBJ2-7, with D unresolved. This CDR3 comprises 15 residues. CDR1 and CDR2 from the germline V gene are MNHEY and SVGAGI. The germline V and J ends were trimmed by 0 bases and 5 bases, with 14 bases remaining between them. The CDR3 DNA reads TGTGCCAGCAGTTACTCTACGGTTCTAGGTCACGAGCAGTACTTC. Amino acids: CASSYSTVLGHEQYF.